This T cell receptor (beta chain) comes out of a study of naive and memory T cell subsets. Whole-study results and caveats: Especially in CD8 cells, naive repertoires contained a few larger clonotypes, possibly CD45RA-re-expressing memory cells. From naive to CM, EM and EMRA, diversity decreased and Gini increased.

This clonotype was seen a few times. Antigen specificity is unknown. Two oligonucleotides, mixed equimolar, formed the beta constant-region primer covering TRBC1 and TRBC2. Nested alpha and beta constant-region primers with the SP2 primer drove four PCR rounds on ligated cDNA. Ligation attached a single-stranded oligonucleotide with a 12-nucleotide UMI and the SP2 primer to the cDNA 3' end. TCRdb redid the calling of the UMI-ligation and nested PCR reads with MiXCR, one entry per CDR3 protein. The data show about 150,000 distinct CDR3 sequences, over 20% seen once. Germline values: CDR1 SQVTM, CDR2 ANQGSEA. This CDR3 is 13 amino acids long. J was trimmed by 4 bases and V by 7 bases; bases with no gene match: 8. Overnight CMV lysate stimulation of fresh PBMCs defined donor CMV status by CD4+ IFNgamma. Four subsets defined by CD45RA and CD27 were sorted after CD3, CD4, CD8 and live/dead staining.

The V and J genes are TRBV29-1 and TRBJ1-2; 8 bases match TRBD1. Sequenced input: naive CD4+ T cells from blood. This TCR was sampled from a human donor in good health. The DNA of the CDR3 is TGCAGCGGCCGACAGGGGAACTCCTATGGCTACACCTTC. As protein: CSGRQGNSYGYTF.